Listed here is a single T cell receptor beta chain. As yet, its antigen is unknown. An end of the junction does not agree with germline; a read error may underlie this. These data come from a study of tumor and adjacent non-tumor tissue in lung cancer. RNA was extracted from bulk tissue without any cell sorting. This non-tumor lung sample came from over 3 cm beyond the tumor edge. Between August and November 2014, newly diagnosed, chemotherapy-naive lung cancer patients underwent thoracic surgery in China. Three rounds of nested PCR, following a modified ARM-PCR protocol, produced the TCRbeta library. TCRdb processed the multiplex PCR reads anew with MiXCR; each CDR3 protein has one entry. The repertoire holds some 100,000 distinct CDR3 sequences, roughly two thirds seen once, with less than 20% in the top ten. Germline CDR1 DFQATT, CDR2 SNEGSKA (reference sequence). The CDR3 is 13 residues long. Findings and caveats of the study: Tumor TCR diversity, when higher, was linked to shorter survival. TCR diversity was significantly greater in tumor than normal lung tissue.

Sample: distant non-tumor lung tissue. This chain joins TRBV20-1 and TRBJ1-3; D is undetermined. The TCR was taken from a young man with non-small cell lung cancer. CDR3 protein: CSAKQQPGNTIYF. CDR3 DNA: TGCAGTGCTAAGCAACAGCCCGGAAACACCATATACTTT.